This TCR beta chain was sequenced in a study of chemoradiotherapy in HPV16-positive cancers. Clones were read by immunoSEQ multiplex PCR, and TCRdb kept only the in-frame ones, dropping some. The sample has about 8,900 clones, less than 75% seen once. Study observations and caveats: Candidate HPV-specific clones and E7-related TCR motifs grew in tumor during treatment.

The CDR3 extends over 13 amino acids. Germline V gives CDR1 SNHLY, CDR2 FYNNEI. V was pared by 5 bases and J by 6 bases, with 13 bases between. Note on this clone: Its matching antigen is unknown.

The TCR was taken from a human donor with HPV-associated anogenital cancer. The J gene is TRBJ1-2, the V gene TRBV2; D is unclear. This sample was taken from a patient who underwent chemoradiotherapy. The CDR3 loop is CASSLTWSDGYTF. The CDR3 coding sequence is TGTGCCAGCAGTCTTACGTGGTCAGATGGCTACACCTTC.